The 16 T cell receptor beta chains below come from one sample, sequenced in a study of T cell responses to AZD1222 COVID-19 vaccine. Here immunoSEQ multiplex PCR was the method, and the copy in TCRdb shows in-frame clones only, minus some. The sample includes around 110,000 clones, around 94% of them seen just once. The material sequenced was peripheral blood, taken on day 0 of AZD1222 vaccination. These receptors were obtained from an adult in good health.

J is TRBJ2-7 and V is TRBV7-6, with D unclear. The CDR3 covers 13 residues. Per the germline V gene, CDR1 is SGHVS and CDR2 is FNYEAQ. Trimming removed 2 bases from V and 1 base from J, with 6 bases in between. CDR3 DNA: TGTGCCAGCAGCTTATCTTTTTCCTACGAGCAGTACTTC. Translating it yields CASSLSFSYEQYF.

This clone occurred once. The chain combines TRBV30 with TRBJ1-5, with TRBD1 matching 11 bases. Germline V CDR1 and CDR2: GTSNPN, SVGIG (reference sequence). The CDR3 is 14 residues long. With 5 bases clipped from V and 0 bases from J, the junction kept 0 bases outside the gene matches. The CDR3 here is CAWGQGASNQPQHF. In nucleotides, the CDR3 is TGTGCCTGGGGACAGGGGGCTAGCAATCAGCCCCAGCATTTT.

The chain is built from TRBV7-8 and TRBJ2-2; TRBD2 agrees at 14 bases. The V gene end was trimmed by 0 bases and the J gene end by 6 bases; junction bases not matched to a gene: 9. Germline loops: CDR1 SGHVS, CDR2 FQNEAQ. There are 19 residues in the CDR3. The CDR3 sequence is CASSLASALGLAGAGELFF. CDR3 coding DNA: TGTGCCAGCAGCTTAGCAAGTGCCCTGGGACTAGCGGGAGCCGGGGAGCTGTTTTTT.

This clone was observed once. V and J are TRBV2 and TRBJ2-1, with D tentatively TRBD2 (5 bases). Germline loops: CDR1 SNHLY, CDR2 FYNNEI. The CDR3 extends over 14 amino acids. Trimming removed 7 bases at V and 7 bases at J, with 17 bases between. CDR3 nucleotide sequence: TGTGCCAGCACAGCGTCTAGCCTTTTAAATGAGCAGTTCTTC. It yields the protein CASTASSLLNEQFF. The whole variable domain, filled in from reference TRBV2 and TRBJ2-1, reads EPEVTQTPSHQVTQMGQEVILRCVPISNHLYFYWYRQILGQKVEFLVSFYNNEISEKSEIFDDQFSVERPDGSNFTLKIRSTKLEDSAMYFCASTASSLLNEQFFGPGTRLTVL.

The chain is built from TRBV6-5 and TRBJ1-6; D not certain. This CDR3 contains 15 residues. Germline V gene lookup returns CDR1 MNHEY and CDR2 SVGAGI. Trimming removed 7 bases from V and 6 bases from J, with 16 bases in between. The CDR3 protein is CASTPEVLVNSPLHF. The CDR3 DNA reads TGTGCCAGCACGCCAGAGGTCCTCGTTAATTCACCCCTCCACTTT.

This sequence joins TRBV15 and TRBJ1-6; possible D gene TRBD1, 5 bases. Trimming took 0 bases from V and 7 from J, leaving 13 bases between them. Germline CDR1 reads LNHNV; CDR2 reads YYDKDF (reference sequence). The CDR3 sequence is 16 residues long. Here the CDR3 DNA reads TGTGCCACCAGCAGAGATCAGCAGGGCCTCAATTCACCCCTCCACTTT. It is translated as CATSRDQQGLNSPLHF. The full variable domain, in which reference TRBV15 and TRBJ1-6 provide the parts outside the CDR3, is DAMVIQNPRYQVTQFGKPVTLSCSQTLNHNVMYWYQQKSSQAPKLLFHYYDKDFNNEADTPDNFQSRRPNTSFCFLDIRSPGLGDTAMYLCATSRDQQGLNSPLHFGNGTRLTVT.

The chain is built from TRBV2 and TRBJ1-1; D not certain. Germline CDR1 is SNHLY and CDR2 is FYNNEI. The CDR3 is 16 amino acids. Trimming stripped 3 bases from V and 3 bases from J, with 17 bases between. Here the CDR3 reads CASSEVGLGDDTEAFF. The CDR3 DNA sequence: TGTGCCAGCAGTGAGGTGGGGTTAGGTGACGACACTGAAGCTTTCTTT.

The chain employs TRBV27 and TRBJ1-6; D is uncertain. From germline, CDR1 is MNHEY and CDR2 SMNVEV (reference sequence). V lost 6 bases and J lost 0, with 9 bases in between. This CDR3 spans 15 amino acids. The CDR3 region is CASRSWSSYNSPLHF. CDR3 bases: TGTGCCAGCAGATCTTGGAGCTCCTATAATTCACCCCTCCACTTT.

The chain couples TRBV24-1 to TRBJ2-3; D is unclear. The CDR3 runs 14 residues. Between the trimmed V and J ends, which lost 9 bases and 0 bases, there was a span of 12 bases. CDR1 and CDR2 (germline): KGHDR, SFDVKD. CDR3 in amino acids: CATASRISTDTQYF. The CDR3 region has the DNA TGTGCCACCGCCAGTCGGATTAGCACAGATACGCAGTATTTT.

The chain links TRBV7-9 to TRBJ1-6; TRBD1 matches 7 bases. V shed 4 bases and J 9 bases; nucleotides not matched to a gene: 9. The germline gives CDR1 SEHNR, CDR2 FQNEAQ (reference sequence). The CDR3 spans 15 residues. CDR3 bases: TGTGCCAGCAGCTCCCCAGGGGGATCAATTTCACCCCTCCACTTT. Encoded protein: CASSSPGGSISPLHF.

The chain couples TRBV5-1 to TRBJ2-5; D not resolved. Trimming pared 4 bases from V and 6 bases from J, leaving 16 bases between. Germline V gene sequence: CDR1 SGHRS, CDR2 YFSETQ. The CDR3 runs 14 residues. CDR3 sequence reads: CASSQQATVQTQYF. CDR3 sequence (DNA): TGCGCCAGCAGCCAACAAGCGACCGTACAGACCCAGTACTTC.

The chain carries TRBV28 and TRBJ1-1; 9 bases agree with TRBD1. Germline lookup yields CDR1 MDHEN and CDR2 SYDVKM. The J segment lost 7 bases and the V segment lost 6 bases, leaving 12 bases of the junction unmatched. The CDR3 loop spans 15 amino acids. CDR3 DNA sequence: TGTGCCAGCAGCCAATTTGGGACAGGGACATTTGAAGCTTTCTTT. This codes for CASSQFGTGTFEAFF.

The chain links TRBV5-1 to TRBJ2-7; weak D call: TRBD2 (5 bases). Germline CDR1 reads SGHRS; CDR2 reads YFSETQ. V dropped 0 bases and J dropped 4 bases, with 11 bases sitting between them. The CDR3 is 14 amino acids. CDR3 DNA: TGCGCCAGCAGCTTGGAAGTAGCGAGTTACGAGCAGTACTTC. Protein product: CASSLEVASYEQYF.

This chain uses TRBV3-1 (or the pseudogene TRBV3-2) with TRBJ1-4; D gene unclear. The germline CDR1 and CDR2 sequences are LGHDT and YNNKEL (reference sequence). V was clipped by 0 bases and J by 3 bases, with 8 bases between them. The CDR3 is 15 amino acids. The CDR3 DNA sequence: TGTGCCAGCAGCCAAGAGAGGGTACCTAATGAAAAACTGTTTTTT. It encodes CASSQERVPNEKLFF.

J is TRBJ1-1 and V is TRBV18, with 8 nucleotides matching TRBD1. Germline CDR1 is KGHSH and CDR2 is LQKENI. The V segment lost 2 bases and the J segment 1 base; nucleotides outside the gene matches: 3. The CDR3 extends over 15 amino acids. In DNA form, the CDR3 reads TGTGCCAGCTCACCAGTGACAGGGGCGAACACTGAAGCTTTCTTT. Translation: CASSPVTGANTEAFF.

The chain couples TRBV2 to TRBJ1-1; the D gene is possibly TRBD1 (6 bases). With 2 bases removed from V and 8 bases from J, the gap between germline ends came to 12 bases. The CDR3 extends over 13 amino acids. Looked up from germline, CDR1 is SNHLY and CDR2 is FYNNEI. As DNA, the CDR3 is TGTGCCAGCAGTGAACCCTTAGACAGGGAAGCTTTCTTT. This gives the protein CASSEPLDREAFF.